This TCR beta chain was retrieved from a study of cytomegalovirus exposure and HLA in healthy donors. Study background: Per a later analysis, the 550 to 850 first-cohort and about 120 validation repertoires shared one platform. Study outcomes and limitations: First-cohort TCR clusters were later found to tend to co-occur in the roughly 120 validation repertoires.

As concerns this clone: Its matching antigen is unknown.

Some clones are missing from TCRdb's copy, which holds only in-frame ones; the method was immunoSEQ multiplex PCR. In the table there are about 360,000 clones, about nine tenths of which are singletons. The origin of this receptor is a woman aged 18-29 years in good health and CMV-seronegative. The material sequenced was PBMCs.

CDR3: CATSNEGGTSGYTGELFF. The CDR3 DNA is TGTGCCACCAGCAACGAAGGAGGCACTAGCGGGTACACCGGGGAGCTGTTTTTT. This sequence joins TRBV15 and TRBJ2-2, with 9 nucleotides matching TRBD2. With 4 bases clipped from V and 3 bases from J, the junction kept 12 bases outside the gene matches. The CDR3 runs to 18 residues. Per the germline V gene, CDR1 is LNHNV and CDR2 is YYDKDF (reference sequence).